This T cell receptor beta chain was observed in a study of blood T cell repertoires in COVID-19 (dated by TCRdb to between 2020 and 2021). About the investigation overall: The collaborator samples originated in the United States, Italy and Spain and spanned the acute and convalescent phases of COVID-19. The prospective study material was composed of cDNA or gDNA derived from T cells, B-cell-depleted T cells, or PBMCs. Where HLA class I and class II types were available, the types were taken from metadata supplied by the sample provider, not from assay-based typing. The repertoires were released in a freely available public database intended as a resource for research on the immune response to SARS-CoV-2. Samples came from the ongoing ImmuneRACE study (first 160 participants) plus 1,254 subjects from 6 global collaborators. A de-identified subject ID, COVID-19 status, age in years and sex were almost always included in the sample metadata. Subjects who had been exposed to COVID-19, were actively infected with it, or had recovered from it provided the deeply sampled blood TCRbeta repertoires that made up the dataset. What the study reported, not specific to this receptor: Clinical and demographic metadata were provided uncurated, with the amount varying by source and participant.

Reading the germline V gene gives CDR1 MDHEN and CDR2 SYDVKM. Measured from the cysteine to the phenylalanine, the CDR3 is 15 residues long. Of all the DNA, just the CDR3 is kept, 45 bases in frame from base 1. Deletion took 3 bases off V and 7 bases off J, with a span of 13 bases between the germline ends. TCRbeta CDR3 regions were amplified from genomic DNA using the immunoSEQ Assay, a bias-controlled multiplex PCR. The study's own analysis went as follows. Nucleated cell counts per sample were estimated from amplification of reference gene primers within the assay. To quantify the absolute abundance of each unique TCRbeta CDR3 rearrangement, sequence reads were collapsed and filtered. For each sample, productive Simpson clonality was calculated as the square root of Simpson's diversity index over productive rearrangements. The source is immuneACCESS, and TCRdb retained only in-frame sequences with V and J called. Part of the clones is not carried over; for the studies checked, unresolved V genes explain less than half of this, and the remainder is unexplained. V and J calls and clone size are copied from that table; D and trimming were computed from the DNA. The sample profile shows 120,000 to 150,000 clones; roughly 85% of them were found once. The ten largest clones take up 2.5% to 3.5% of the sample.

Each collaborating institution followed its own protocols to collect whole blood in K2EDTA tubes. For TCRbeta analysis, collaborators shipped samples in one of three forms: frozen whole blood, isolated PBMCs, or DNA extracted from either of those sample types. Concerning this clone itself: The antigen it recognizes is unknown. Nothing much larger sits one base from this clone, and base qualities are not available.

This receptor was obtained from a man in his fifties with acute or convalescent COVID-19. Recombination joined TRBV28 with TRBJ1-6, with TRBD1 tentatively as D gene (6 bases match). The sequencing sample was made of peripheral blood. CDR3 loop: CASSFNGGRNSPLHF. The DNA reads TGTGCCAGCAGTTTTAACGGGGGGCGGAATTCACCCCTCCACTTT.